The present T cell receptor beta chain was sequenced within a study of T cells in Graves' hyperthyroidism and ophthalmopathy (dated by TCRdb to about 2019). Broadly, across the study: To identify TCR V-J signatures that set the groups apart, the researchers used a discovery cohort of about a hundred patients, made up of under 45 with Graves' ophthalmopathy and around 58 with stable Graves' hyperthyroidism. An independent validation cohort of fewer than 20 hyperthyroidism patients and 17 patients who later progressed to ophthalmopathy tested prospective prediction of ophthalmopathy. The 95 to 100 discovery patients were divided at random into training and test sets in a 7:3 ratio. The study also compared thyroid tissue and blood T-cell repertoires from five or six Graves' hyperthyroidism patients. After sampling, hyperthyroidism patients received methimazole starting at 30 mg daily, and ophthalmopathy patients received high-dose intravenous methylprednisolone. TCR Vbeta CDR3 sequencing of fewer than 150 peripheral blood samples (43 ophthalmopathy, around 80 hyperthyroidism and roughly 17 progressor patients) is reported in the paper. General study outcomes and caveats: During validation, the model predicted progression to ophthalmopathy a median of roughly six months ahead of onset, with around 65% sensitivity and about 75% specificity. No statistical method was used to fix the sample size in advance, and group allocation was not hidden from the investigators. Most expanded thyroid clonotypes (frequency above 0.001) were also found in blood, which suggests that blood repertoires may mirror thyroid immune responses. In cross-validation, a model built on a 13 V-J signature told ophthalmopathy apart from stable hyperthyroidism with over 85% sensitivity and roughly 82% specificity, and in testing the same model reached 80%/75%.

For CDR1 and CDR2, the germline V gene lists SQVTM and ANQGSEA. From the cysteine up to the phenylalanine, the CDR3 has a length of 11 residues. Solely the CDR3 DNA is kept, with 33 bases framed from the first base. The V end loses 8 bases and the J end loses 1 base, and a stretch of 8 bases separates them. As regards this clonotype: There is no known antigen for this receptor. The record has no base qualities; no much larger clone is one base away.

Exclusion was applied to patients with uncontrolled infections, other autoimmune diseases, pregnancy or lactation. Diagnoses were based on clinical symptoms, serum thyroxine and TRAb, thyroid ultrasound and orbital computed tomography. Total RNA was extracted with Trizol reagent, and quality was checked on an Agilent 2100 Bioanalyzer. The TCR beta CDR3 regions were amplified from the RNA transcripts. The TCR CDR3 was subjected to a first round of RT-PCR using the HTBI primer set and the Qiagen OneStep RT-PCR kit. A second multiplex PCR round built the libraries, followed by size selection and purification. Libraries were sequenced paired-end with 100 bp reads on an Illumina HiSeq2000. As for the authors' bioinformatics: SOAPnuke was used to process the raw data, with reads discarded if the reads contained adapters or uncalled bases, had a mean Phred below 15, or lacked an exact constant-primer or identifier match. High-quality paired reads were merged with COPE v1.2.5, and unique nucleotide sequences were defined as clonotypes. MiTCR v1.1 was used to align clonotypes to the IMGT TRBV, TRBD and TRBJ reference segments. Analysis was restricted to V-J combinations with a frequency above 0.0001, which covered roughly 99% of repertoires. A TCS score was defined as the ratio between F50 (clonal expansion) and ExV (chaos), using BLOSUM62-based TCRdist between CDR3 peptides within each V-J. Welch's t-statistics and random forest reduced 500 to 550 V-J features to 13, which were used in a naive Bayes classifier (R e1071). Thyroid-blood repertoire similarity was quantified with the Morisita-Horn index. TCRdb passed the public sequencing reads through fastp at Q25 and MiXCR, retaining productive beta sequences. For every CDR3 protein sequence, its rows merge into one entry that carries the most common genes and DNA. Clone size and V and J calls follow TCRdb, not the original study. This sample has roughly 500,000 distinct CDR3 sequences in its table, and 40% to 50% of those were observed once. Around 47% of the sample lies in the top ten.

Here the chain combines TRBV29-1 and TRBJ1-1, with no reliable assignment of the D segment. The receptor was isolated from an adult woman with Graves' disease, either hyperthyroidism or ophthalmopathy (not recorded which). The sequencing input was peripheral blood or thyroid tissue (not recorded which). The DNA is as follows: TGCAGCTTCGTACGGAACACTGAAGCTTTCTTT. This encodes CSFVRNTEAFF.